The table lists the clone carrying this T cell receptor beta chain with many counts. The authors amplified TCR beta CDR3 from genomic DNA using two-round multiplex PCR. The use of primers specific to each TRBV and TRBJ gene characterized first-round PCR. TCRdb called the multiplex PCR reads again in MiXCR, with one record for every CDR3 protein. In the table there are around 21,000 distinct CDR3 sequences, roughly 41% of which are singletons. These data are taken from a study of prognosis after radiotherapy for stage I lung cancer. Trimming removed 2 bases at V and 8 bases at J, with 9 bases between. CDR3 length: 12 residues. Per the germline V gene, CDR1 is MGHRA and CDR2 is YSYEKL. At both of two time points, 6 to 7 milliliters of peripheral blood were drawn.

The source material was PBMCs, sampled before or after stereotactic body radiation therapy (not recorded which). This sequence originates from a donor over 45 with non-small cell lung cancer. V is TRBV4-1 and J is TRBJ1-1, with D hard to call. The CDR3 loop reads CASSQISGEAFF. CDR3 coding DNA: TGCGCCAGCAGCCAAATCTCCGGCGAAGCTTTCTTT.